This entry lists 21 T cell receptor beta chains sequenced from one sample in a study of regulatory T cells in long-lasting Graves disease. The time point denotes: newly diagnosed GD, antithyroid drugs for less than 3 months. The TCR library was made from RNA extracted from PBMCs. Libraries of TCR beta came from iRepertoire HTBI primers plus Arm-PCR of CDR3 regions. One entry per CDR3 protein results from TCRdb running MiXCR on the multiplex PCR reads. The data show some 350,000 distinct CDR3 sequences, with 15% to 20% seen just once and 20% held by the top ten. The same sample was also used in a study of T cells in Graves' hyperthyroidism and ophthalmopathy.

The sample was peripheral blood mononuclear cells (PBMCs), taken at new diagnosis, from a patient treated with antithyroid drugs. All receptors come from a young woman with Graves disease.

There are many counts of this clonotype. V gene TRBV7-8 combines with J gene TRBJ2-1, with a tentative D call TRBD2 (5 bases). The germline CDR1 and CDR2 sequences are SGHVS and FQNEAQ. Trimming shortened V by 5 bases and J by 9 bases, and 17 bases separated the two germline ends. CDR3 length: 14 residues. CDR3 in amino acids: CASSLEGGQTEQFF. CDR3 DNA: TGTGCCAGCAGCCTTGAGGGCGGTCAGACTGAGCAGTTCTTC.

This clonotype was observed many times. This sequence joins TRBV14 and TRBJ2-3; no definite D call. Germline V gene sequence: CDR1 SGHDN, CDR2 FVKESK. The CDR3 totals 11 residues. V gave up 3 bases and J gave up 4 bases, with 2 bases separating them. The CDR3 here is CASSHADTQYF. Written as DNA, the CDR3 is TGTGCCAGCAGCCACGCAGATACGCAGTATTTT.

This clonotype was observed a few times. This chain links TRBV3-1 with TRBJ1-3; no firm D call. The CDR3 covers 14 residues. Germline loops: CDR1 LGHDT, CDR2 YNNKEL (reference sequence). The V and J ends lost 0 bases and 2 bases respectively, with 5 bases between them. The CDR3 DNA reads TGTGCCAGCAGCCAAGATTGGGCTGGAAACACCATATATTTT. Its protein is CASSQDWAGNTIYF.

This clonotype was detected ten times or more. The chain has TRBV11-1 and TRBJ2-2; no firm D call. Germline assignment: CDR1 SGHAT and CDR2 FQDESV (reference sequence). The CDR3 runs to 14 residues. Trimming removed 3 bases from V and 4 bases from J, with 9 bases in between. The CDR3, as DNA: TGTGCCAGCAGCTTGGGGTGGGGCACCGGGGAGCTGTTTTTT. Protein product: CASSLGWGTGELFF.

The CDR3 reads CASSLWAGVTNQPQHF. The DNA for the CDR3 is TGTGCCAGCAGTTTATGGGCAGGGGTGACCAATCAGCCCCAGCATTTT. J is TRBJ1-5 and V is TRBV28, with a weak D call TRBD1 (6 bases). CDR3 length equals 16 residues. Germline CDR1 MDHEN, CDR2 SYDVKM. Trimming left V 0 bases short and J 3 bases short, with 12 bases between.

The chain uses TRBV7-8 and TRBJ2-5; possibly TRBD2 for D (6 bases). Trimming pared 3 bases from V and 5 bases from J, leaving 16 bases between. Germline V gene data show CDR1 as SGHVS and CDR2 as FQNEAQ. The CDR3 sequence is 15 residues long. CDR3 in DNA: TGTGCCAGCAGCTTGGGGGGTTTGGTAGAGGAGACCCAGTACTTC. It translates to CASSLGGLVEETQYF.

The CDR3 region has the DNA TGTGCCAGCAGCCTACGGGACAGGGGGATGGCAGATACGCAGTATTTT. It is translated as CASSLRDRGMADTQYF. V is TRBV11-2 and J is TRBJ2-3; 11 bases are a match to TRBD1. The CDR3 consists of 16 residues. The V gene's germline CDR1 is SGHAT and CDR2 FQNNGV. The V and J ends lost 5 bases and 4 bases, in that order; junction bases with no gene match: 8.

The J gene is TRBJ2-1, the V gene TRBV24-1, with 10 bases aligning to TRBD1. Looked up from germline, CDR1 is KGHDR and CDR2 is SFDVKD. This CDR3 is 16 amino acids long. The V gene end was trimmed by 0 bases and the J gene end by 4 bases; junction bases not matched to a gene: 2. CDR3 residues: CATSDLDRGQYNEQFF. CDR3 nucleotide sequence: TGTGCCACCAGTGATTTGGACAGGGGGCAATACAATGAGCAGTTCTTC.

This clonotype was counted many times. V and J are TRBV7-2 and TRBJ1-5; TRBD1 might be the D (5 bases). Germline V CDR1 and CDR2: SGHTA, FQGNSA. V was cut by 5 bases and J by 11 bases, with 13 bases left in between. CDR3 size: 12 residues. The CDR3 loop is CASSLGGVAQHF. The CDR3 DNA is TGTGCCAGCAGCCTTGGGGGAGTGGCCCAGCATTTT. Full variable domain (remainder filled in from reference TRBV7-2 and TRBJ1-5): GAGVSQSPSNKVTEKGKDVELRCDPISGHTALYWYRQSLGQGLEFLIYFQGNSAPDKSGLPSDRFSAERTGGSVSTLTIQRTQQEDSAVYLCASSLGGVAQHFGDGTRLSIL.

This clonotype was seen at least ten times. J is TRBJ1-1 and V is TRBV6-1; tentative D call: TRBD1 (5 bases). The CDR3 contains 14 residues. Deletions cut 3 bases from V and 4 bases from J, with 12 bases between. From germline, CDR1 is MNHNS and CDR2 SASEGT. The chain's CDR3 is CASSDRAGGTEAFF. In DNA, the CDR3 is TGTGCCAGCAGTGACCGGGCGGGGGGCACTGAAGCTTTCTTT.

Comment on this clonotype: Lacking the conserved final phenylalanine or tryptophan, this CDR3 likely reflects a read error. The rearrangement uses TRBV29-1 and TRBJ1-1; tentative D call: TRBD1 (5 bases). There are 12 residues in the CDR3. V lost 4 bases and J 4 bases, leaving 10 bases between the germline ends. Germline V lookup: CDR1 SQVTM, CDR2 ANQGSEA. This CDR3 reads CSVVRGSTEAFL. The DNA for the CDR3 is TGCAGCGTTGTTAGGGGCAGCACTGAAGCTTTCCTT.

This clonotype was observed at least ten times. The chain couples TRBV13 to TRBJ2-1, with D unresolved. CDR1 and CDR2 (germline): PRHDT, FYEKMQ (reference sequence). The CDR3 loop spans 13 amino acids. V lost 3 bases, J lost 9 bases, and 12 bases lay in between. CDR3: CASSFGSPSEQFF. As DNA, the CDR3 is TGTGCCAGCAGCTTTGGCTCCCCGAGTGAGCAGTTCTTC.

Note on this clonotype: The missing conserved phenylalanine or tryptophan at the end of this CDR3 makes a read error likely. The chain carries TRBV2 and TRBJ2-2, with TRBD1 matching 8 bases. The CDR3 is 15 residues long. Germline V gene lookup returns CDR1 SNHLY and CDR2 FYNNEI. CDR3 sequence reads: CASSEDRVPTGELFS. The DNA of the CDR3 is TGCGCCAGCAGTGAGGACAGGGTCCCCACCGGGGAGCTGTTTTCT.

Details on this clonotype: This likely reflects a read error, since a far larger clone is one base away. As DNA, the CDR3 is TGTGCCAGCAGCTCTTCTTCCCGGAAGCAGTTCTTC. This codes for CASSSSSRKQFF. The chain is built from TRBV11-2 and TRBJ2-4, with D unclear. Near its end, the DNA agrees better with TRBJ2-1, so the J call may be wrong. Per the germline V gene, CDR1 is SGHAT and CDR2 is FQNNGV. The CDR3 spans 12 residues.

The sample holds a few counts of this clonotype. This chain uses TRBV15 with TRBJ2-3; D is ambiguous. This CDR3 comprises 12 residues. V lost 0 bases and J lost 5, with 3 bases in between. The germline V gene has CDR1 LNHNV and CDR2 YYDKDF (reference sequence). DNA for the CDR3: TGTGCCACCAGCAGAGAAGGAGATACGCAGTATTTT. This gives the protein CATSREGDTQYF.

This clonotype has ten or more counts. The rearrangement uses TRBV7-6 and TRBJ2-3; either TRBD1 or TRBD2 may supply D (5 bases each). In germline, CDR1 is SGHVS, CDR2 FNYEAQ. The CDR3 has 17 amino acids. V was clipped by 4 bases and J by 0 bases, with 17 bases between them. The CDR3 DNA follows: TGTGCCAGCAGCTCTAAGTTGGGGGAAACTAGCACAGATACGCAGTATTTT. It translates to CASSSKLGETSTDTQYF.

This clonotype has a handful of counts. V gene TRBV5-5 combines with J gene TRBJ2-3; D gene unclear. Germline CDR1 SGHKS, CDR2 YYEKEE (reference sequence). CDR3 size: 13 residues. Trimming cost V 4 bases and J 5 bases, with 11 bases left between them. In DNA, the CDR3 is TGTGCCAGCAGCCCACGGTGGGGAGATACGCAGTATTTT. Its translation is CASSPRWGDTQYF.

This clonotype was detected many times. The chain employs TRBV4-1 and TRBJ1-6; D ambiguous. With 1 base removed from V and 3 bases from J, the gap between germline ends came to 10 bases. The CDR3 loop spans 16 amino acids. The germline gives CDR1 MGHRA, CDR2 YSYEKL. In DNA form, the CDR3 reads TGCGCCAGCAGCCAAGTGTTGGAGGGCTATAATTCACCCCTCCACTTT. It yields the protein CASSQVLEGYNSPLHF.

The table lists this clonotype with many counts. The V call is TRBV18, the J call TRBJ2-6; 7 positions agree with TRBD1. J was trimmed by 2 bases and V by 3 bases; bases with no gene match: 4. CDR3 length: 16 residues. Germline V CDR1 and CDR2: KGHSH, LQKENI. CDR3 coding DNA: TGTGCCAGCTCACCCCAGACAGGGACTGGGGCCAACGTCCTGACTTTC. Its translation: CASSPQTGTGANVLTF.

J is TRBJ2-7 and V is TRBV27; D gene ambiguous. There are 11 residues in the CDR3. Between the trimmed V and J ends, which lost 6 bases and 9 bases, there was a span of 12 bases. Germline V gene data show CDR1 as MNHEY and CDR2 as SMNVEV (reference sequence). CDR3 region: CASSSPLGQYF. The DNA for the CDR3 is TGTGCCAGCAGCTCCCCCCTAGGGCAGTACTTC.

For this clonotype: With a much larger clone just one base away, this may be a read error. The V and J genes are TRBV7-9 and TRBJ2-7, with 7 nucleotides matching TRBD2. This CDR3 contains 15 residues. V was pared by 4 bases and J by 2 bases, with 8 bases of the junction left unmatched. In germline, CDR1 is SEHNR, CDR2 FQNEAQ (reference sequence). CDR3 in DNA: TGTGCCAGCAGCTCCCCACTAGCGAAGGCCTACGAGCAGTACTTC. Translated, it gives CASSSPLAKAYEQYF.